These T cell receptor beta chains were read from a single sample in a study of blood T cell repertoires in COVID-19. Clones were read by immunoSEQ multiplex PCR, and TCRdb kept only the in-frame ones, dropping some. The table records approximately 150,000 clones, under 95% of them present only once. Material for sequencing was peripheral blood. These receptors came from a man between 60 and 70 years old with active or convalescent COVID-19. CDR3s include the opening cysteine and the closing phenylalanine or tryptophan. A D gene is named only where the DNA matches it firmly.

J	D	V	CDR3
TRBJ1-1	-	TRBV5-1	CASSLGAGYTEAFF
TRBJ1-1	-	TRBV2	CASSVSQGHNTEAFF
TRBJ1-4	TRBD1	TRBV11-2	CASSPDRGVYEKLFF
TRBJ2-5	-	TRBV5-1	CASSLDVRGETQYF
TRBJ1-5	-	TRBV18	CASSPNEGGGNQPQHF
TRBJ1-5	-	TRBV5-1	CASSIGGQYNQPQHF
TRBJ2-2	TRBD1	TRBV7-8	CASSSGQGDTGELFF
TRBJ2-1	TRBD2	TRBV18	CASSKGLAGGANEQFF
TRBJ1-2	-	TRBV5-4	CAYRARGSGYTF
TRBJ1-1	TRBD1	TRBV6-1	CASSEVTGYTEAFF